This T cell receptor beta chain emerged from a study of PD-L1 blockade in urothelial cancer. The method was immunoSEQ multiplex PCR; TCRdb's version includes in-frame clones alone and lacks a portion of them. The profile shows fewer than 45,000 clones, around 33% of them singletons. Germline-derived CDR1 and CDR2 are SGHRS and YFSETQ. V shed 0 bases and J 4 bases; nucleotides not matched to a gene: 4. CDR3 length equals 15 residues. Concerning this clone itself: Its antigen is still unknown.

Study-wide points: Analysis included one FFPE tumor sample per patient, not collected immediately prior to treatment.

The chain is built from TRBV5-1 and TRBJ2-1; 7 bases line up with TRBD1. The material sequenced was tumor tissue, taken before atezolizumab (anti-PD-L1) treatment. The clonotype originates from a man aged 55-75 years with urothelial cancer. The CDR3 reads CASSLAGTEYNEQFF. CDR3 nucleotides: TGCGCCAGCAGCTTGGCCGGGACAGAATACAATGAGCAGTTCTTC.